This T cell receptor (beta chain) was retrieved from a study of blood T cell repertoires in COVID-19. In the study overall: Whether acute or convalescent, the COVID-19 samples came from the United States, Italy and Spain.

Study members were between about 18 and 95 years old and lived in 20 to 30 US regions. Cohort 3 donors counted as recovered after two negative PCRs, clearance, or resolved symptoms. With 5 bases removed from V and 4 bases from J, the gap between germline ends came to 6 bases. The CDR3 runs to 11 residues. CDR1 and CDR2 from the germline V gene are GTSNPN and SVGIG (reference sequence). Per the authors' pipeline: Amplified reference gene primers provided the basis for estimating nucleated cell counts. Libraries were prepared by immunoSEQ multiplex PCR; TCRdb keeps only in-frame clonotypes and omits some of them. That table supplies the V and J calls and clone size; D and trimming were determined from the DNA. The sample has 300,000 to 450,000 clones, 70% to 90% seen once.

This chain joins TRBV30 and TRBJ1-3; D possibly corresponds to TRBD1 (5 bases). Sequenced input: PBMCs or T cells enriched from blood (not recorded which). This receptor was obtained from a woman younger than 35 who had recovered from COVID-19. CDR3 sequence (DNA): TGTGCCTGGGCAGGGGGAAACACCATATATTTT. As protein: CAWAGGNTIYF.